This TCR beta chain came from a study of response to subunit inactivated influenza vaccine. Study conclusions and caveats: Each seasonal influenza vaccination, the authors suggested, recruits few new T cells.

Comments on this clonotype: Its antigen is not known.

The V segment lost 1 base and the J segment 3 bases; nucleotides outside the gene matches: 5. The CDR3 runs to 15 residues. TCRdb redid the calling of the RT-PCR reads with MiXCR, one entry per CDR3 protein. This table has hundreds of thousands of distinct CDR3 sequences, 15% to 17% appearing once. This chain joins TRBV12-3 or TRBV12-4 and TRBJ2-7, with TRBD2 matching 8 bases. This clonotype was sampled from a man aged 50 to 60 who received an inactivated influenza vaccine. Sequencing was performed on PBMCs from blood, taken 11 to 12 days after vaccination. CDR3 DNA sequence: TGTGCCAGCAGTTTAGGTGGACTAGCTATCTACGAGCAGTACTTC. Its translation is CASSLGGLAIYEQYF.